The following is a T cell receptor (beta chain) sequence with its context. This sample is drawn from a study of blood T cell repertoires in COVID-19. Original analysis: Nucleated cell number was recorded as an estimate derived from reference gene primer amplification. The assay was immunoSEQ multiplex PCR, and TCRdb's table has in-frame clones only and misses some. That table is the source of V, J and clone size, and D and trimming were worked out from the DNA. The sample yields roughly 120,000 clones, 87% seen once. The sequence was collected from a woman in her 70s with acute or convalescent COVID-19. Sample: peripheral blood.

In DNA form, the CDR3 reads TGTGCCAGCAGCGTAGGGGTAGCGGGGGGGATCTACGAGCAGTACTTC. Residues: CASSVGVAGGIYEQYF. The J gene is TRBJ2-7, the V gene TRBV9; 11 nucleotides agree with TRBD2. This CDR3 spans 16 amino acids. CDR1 SGDLS and CDR2 YYNGEE come from the germline V gene. Trimming cost V 0 bases and J 3 bases; bases outside gene matches: 5.